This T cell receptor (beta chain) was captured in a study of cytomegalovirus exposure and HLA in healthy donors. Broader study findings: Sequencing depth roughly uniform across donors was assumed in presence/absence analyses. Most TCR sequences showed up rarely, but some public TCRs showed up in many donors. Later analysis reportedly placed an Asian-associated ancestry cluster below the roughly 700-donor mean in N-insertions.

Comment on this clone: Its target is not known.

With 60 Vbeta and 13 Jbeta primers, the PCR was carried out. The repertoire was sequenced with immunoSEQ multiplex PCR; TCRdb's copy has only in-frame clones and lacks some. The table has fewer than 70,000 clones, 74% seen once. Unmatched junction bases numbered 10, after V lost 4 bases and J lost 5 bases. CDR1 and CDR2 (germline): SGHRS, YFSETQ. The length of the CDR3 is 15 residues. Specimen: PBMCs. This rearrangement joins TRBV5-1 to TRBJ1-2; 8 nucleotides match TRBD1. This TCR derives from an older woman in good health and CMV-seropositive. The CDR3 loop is CASSPTGGERYGYTF. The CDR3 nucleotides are TGCGCCAGCAGCCCTACAGGGGGAGAGAGGTATGGCTACACCTTC.